Listed below are T cell receptor beta chains from one sample, sequenced in a study of blood T cell repertoires in COVID-19. The table came from immunoSEQ multiplex PCR; TCRdb's copy has only in-frame clones and leaves some out. The data contain under 200,000 clones, under 90% of them singletons. The source material was PBMCs or T cells enriched from blood (not recorded which). These receptors were obtained from a man aged 60 to 75 who had recovered from COVID-19. CDR3s include the opening cysteine and the closing phenylalanine or tryptophan. A D gene is named only where the DNA matches it firmly. Not every row has a clone size; where given, it reads once, few, many or a size class.

d_gene	abundance	v_gene	j_gene	CDR3nt	CDR3aa
NA	NA	TRBV9	TRBJ2-6	TGTGCCAGCAGCGCGGACAGATCTGGGGCCAACGTCCTGACTTTC	CASSADRSGANVLTF
TRBD2	NA	TRBV3-1/TRBV3-2	TRBJ2-3	TGTGCCAGCAGCCTTACTAGCGTTAGCACAGATACGCAGTATTTT	CASSLTSVSTDTQYF
NA	NA	TRBV7-3	TRBJ1-2	TGTGCCAGCAGCGCCTCACAGGGCTATGGCTACACCTTC	CASSASQGYGYTF
NA	once	TRBV19	TRBJ2-1	TGTGCCAGTAGTACGAGGACTAACGGTGAGCAGTTCTTC	CASSTRTNGEQFF
NA	NA	TRBV4-2	TRBJ1-2	TGTGCCAGCAGCCAAGTAGCCGGGCAGGGCTATGGCTACACCTTC	CASSQVAGQGYGYTF
NA	NA	TRBV28	TRBJ2-2	TGTGCCAGCAGTTTAGCAGGGTTCGACACCGGGGAGCTGTTTTTT	CASSLAGFDTGELFF
NA	once	TRBV12-3/TRBV12-4	TRBJ1-1	TGTGCCAGCAGTTTTTCCCAGGACACTGAAGCTTTCTTT	CASSFSQDTEAFF
TRBD2	NA	TRBV4-2	TRBJ2-7	TGTGCCAGCAGCCAAGATAGGACTAGCGGAATGTACGAGCAGTACTTC	CASSQDRTSGMYEQYF
TRBD1	NA	TRBV30	TRBJ1-4	TGTGCCTGGGGGCCGGGACAGGACTTTGAAAAACTGTTTTTT	CAWGPGQDFEKLFF
TRBD1	NA	TRBV6-4	TRBJ1-2	TGTGCCAGCAGTGAGGGACAGGGAAATGGCTACACCTTC	CASSEGQGNGYTF
NA	once	TRBV27	TRBJ2-3	TGTGCCAGCAGAAAGGCCGGGAGCCGCACAGATACGCAGTATTTT	CASRKAGSRTDTQYF
NA	NA	TRBV9	TRBJ1-6	TGTGCCAGCAGCGTAGGGCCAGGGAATTCACCCCTCCACTTT	CASSVGPGNSPLHF
NA	NA	TRBV27	TRBJ1-4	TGTGCCAGCAGAATGGGACTCCCGGGTGAAAAACTGTTTTTT	CASRMGLPGEKLFF
NA	NA	TRBV29-1	TRBJ1-1	TGCAGCGTTGGGCAGATGAACACTGAAGCTTTCTTT	CSVGQMNTEAFF
NA	NA	TRBV10-3	TRBJ1-5	TGTGCCATCAGTACGACAGACAATCAGCCCCAGCATTTT	CAISTTDNQPQHF
NA	NA	TRBV7-3	TRBJ2-2	TGTGCCAGCAGCCCCCGTTCCAACACCGGGGAGCTGTTTTTT	CASSPRSNTGELFF
NA	NA	TRBV7-8	TRBJ2-2	TGTGCCAGCAGCCCGGACTTCACCGGGGAGCTGTTTTTT	CASSPDFTGELFF
NA	NA	TRBV3-1/TRBV3-2	TRBJ2-5	TGTGCCAGCAGCCAAGATATCGCAGGGGCACGAGAGACCCAGTACTTC	CASSQDIAGARETQYF
NA	NA	TRBV25-1	TRBJ2-3	TGTGCCAGCAGTGCTACCGGGACTAGCACAGATACGCAGTATTTT	CASSATGTSTDTQYF
NA	NA	TRBV30	TRBJ2-6	TGTGCCTGGAGTGTAGGGGGGGCCGGGGCCAACGTCCTGACTTTC	CAWSVGGAGANVLTF